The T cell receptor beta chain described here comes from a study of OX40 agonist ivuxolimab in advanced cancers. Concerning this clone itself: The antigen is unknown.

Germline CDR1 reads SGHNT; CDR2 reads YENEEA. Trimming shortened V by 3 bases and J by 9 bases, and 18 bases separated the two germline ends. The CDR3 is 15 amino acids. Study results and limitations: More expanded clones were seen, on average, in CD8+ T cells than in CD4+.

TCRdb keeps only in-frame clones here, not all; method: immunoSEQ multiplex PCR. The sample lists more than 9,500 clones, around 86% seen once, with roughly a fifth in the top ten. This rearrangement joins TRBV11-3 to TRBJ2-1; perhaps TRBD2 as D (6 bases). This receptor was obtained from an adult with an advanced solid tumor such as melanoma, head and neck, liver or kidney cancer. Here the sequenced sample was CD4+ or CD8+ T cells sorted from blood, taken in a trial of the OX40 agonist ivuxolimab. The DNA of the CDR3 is TGTGCCAGCAGCTTTAGGGGTCCGGGGGACGGTGAGCAGTTCTTC. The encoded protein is CASSFRGPGDGEQFF. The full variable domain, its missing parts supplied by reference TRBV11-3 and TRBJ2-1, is EAGVVQSPRYKIIEKKQPVAFWCNPISGHNTLYWYLQNLGQGPELLIRYENEEAVDDSQLPKDRFSAERLKGVDSTLKIQPAELGDSAVYLCASSFRGPGDGEQFFGPGTRLTVL.